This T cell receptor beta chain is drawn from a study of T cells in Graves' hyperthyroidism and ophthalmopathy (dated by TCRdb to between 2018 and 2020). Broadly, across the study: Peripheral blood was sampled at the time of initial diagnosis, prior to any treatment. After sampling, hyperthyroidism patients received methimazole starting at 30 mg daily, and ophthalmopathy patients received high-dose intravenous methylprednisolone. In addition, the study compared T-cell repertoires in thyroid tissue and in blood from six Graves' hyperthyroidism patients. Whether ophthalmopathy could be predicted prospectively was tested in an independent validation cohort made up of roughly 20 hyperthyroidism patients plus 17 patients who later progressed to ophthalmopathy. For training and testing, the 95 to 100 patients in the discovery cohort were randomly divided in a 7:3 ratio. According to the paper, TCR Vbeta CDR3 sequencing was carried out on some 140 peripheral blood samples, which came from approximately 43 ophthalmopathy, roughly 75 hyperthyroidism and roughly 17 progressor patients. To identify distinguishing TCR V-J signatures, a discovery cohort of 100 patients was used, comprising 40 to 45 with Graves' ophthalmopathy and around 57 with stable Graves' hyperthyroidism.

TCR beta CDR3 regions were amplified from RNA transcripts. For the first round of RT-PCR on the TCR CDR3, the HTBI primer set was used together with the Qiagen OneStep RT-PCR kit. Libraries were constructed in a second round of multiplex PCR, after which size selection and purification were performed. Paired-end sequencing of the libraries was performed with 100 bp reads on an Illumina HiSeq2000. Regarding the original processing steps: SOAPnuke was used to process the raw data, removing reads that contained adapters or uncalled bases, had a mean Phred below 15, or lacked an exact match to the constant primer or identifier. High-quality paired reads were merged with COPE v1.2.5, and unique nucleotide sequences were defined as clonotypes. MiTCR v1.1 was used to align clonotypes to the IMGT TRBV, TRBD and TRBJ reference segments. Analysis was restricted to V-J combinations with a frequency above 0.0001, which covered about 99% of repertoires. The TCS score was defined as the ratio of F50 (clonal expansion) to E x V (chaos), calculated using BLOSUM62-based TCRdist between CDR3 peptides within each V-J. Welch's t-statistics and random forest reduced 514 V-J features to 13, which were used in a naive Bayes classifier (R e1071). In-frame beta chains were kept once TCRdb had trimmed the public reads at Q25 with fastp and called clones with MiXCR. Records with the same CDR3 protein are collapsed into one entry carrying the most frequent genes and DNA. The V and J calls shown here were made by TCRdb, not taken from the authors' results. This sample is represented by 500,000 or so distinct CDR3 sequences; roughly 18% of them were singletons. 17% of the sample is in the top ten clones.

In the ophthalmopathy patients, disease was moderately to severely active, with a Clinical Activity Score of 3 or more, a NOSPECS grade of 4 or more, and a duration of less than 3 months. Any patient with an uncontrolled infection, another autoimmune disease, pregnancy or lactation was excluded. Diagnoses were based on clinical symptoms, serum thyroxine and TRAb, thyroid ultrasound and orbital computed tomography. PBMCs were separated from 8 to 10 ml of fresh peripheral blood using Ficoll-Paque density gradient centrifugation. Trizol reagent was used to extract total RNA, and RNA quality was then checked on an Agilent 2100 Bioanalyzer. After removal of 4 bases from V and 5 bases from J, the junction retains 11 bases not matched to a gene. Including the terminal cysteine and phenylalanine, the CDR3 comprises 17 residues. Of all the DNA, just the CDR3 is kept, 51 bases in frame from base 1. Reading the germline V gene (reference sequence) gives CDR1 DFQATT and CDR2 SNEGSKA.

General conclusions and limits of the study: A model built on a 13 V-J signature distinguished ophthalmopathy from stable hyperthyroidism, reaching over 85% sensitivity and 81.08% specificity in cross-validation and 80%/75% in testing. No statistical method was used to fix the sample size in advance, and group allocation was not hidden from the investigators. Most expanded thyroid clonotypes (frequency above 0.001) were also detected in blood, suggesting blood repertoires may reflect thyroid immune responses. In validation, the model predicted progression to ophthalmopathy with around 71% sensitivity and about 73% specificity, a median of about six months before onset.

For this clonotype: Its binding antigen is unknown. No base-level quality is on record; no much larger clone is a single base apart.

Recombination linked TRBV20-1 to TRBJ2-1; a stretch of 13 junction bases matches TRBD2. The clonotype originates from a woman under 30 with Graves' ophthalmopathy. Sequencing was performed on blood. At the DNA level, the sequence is TGCAGTGCTAAGACTAGCGGGAGGTCCCTAACCAACAATGAGCAGTTCTTC. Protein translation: CSAKTSGRSLTNNEQFF.